The next 6 T cell receptor beta chains were all read from a single sample in a study of Ad26.COV2.S vaccination and SARS-CoV-2 variants. TCRdb keeps only in-frame clones here, not all; method: immunoSEQ multiplex PCR. The sample contains around 300,000 clones, about 86% of which appear only once. Treatment noted: roughly 20 received Ad26.COV2.S at low or high dose, single or two shots; about 5 received placebo; per-sample allocation not given. The samples were gathered on day 63 after the first injection of vaccine or placebo. The input for sequencing was peripheral blood, taken in a trial of Ad26.COV2.S vaccine versus placebo. The receptors were gathered from a person between 18 and 65 years old who received the Ad26.COV2.S COVID-19 vaccine or a placebo.

This chain links TRBV27 with TRBJ1-4; D ambiguous. This CDR3 has 15 amino acids. Per germline, CDR1 MNHEY and CDR2 SMNVEV (reference sequence). V was cut by 5 bases and J by 0 bases, with 10 bases left in between. Here the CDR3 DNA reads TGTGCCAGCAGTCCCGGACTGGCAACTAATGAAAAACTGTTTTTT. This translates into CASSPGLATNEKLFF.

V gene TRBV5-4 combines with J gene TRBJ2-5; D gene ambiguous. The CDR3 extends over 13 amino acids. Germline-derived CDR1 and CDR2 are SGHNT and YYREEE (reference sequence). Trimming stripped 2 bases from V and 0 bases from J, with 5 bases between. The CDR3 sequence is CASSLSDQETQYF. The CDR3 coding sequence is TGTGCCAGCAGCTTAAGCGACCAAGAGACCCAGTACTTC.

This rearrangement joins TRBV27 to TRBJ2-7; 8 nucleotides align to TRBD2. The CDR3 runs to 14 residues. CDR1 MNHEY and CDR2 SMNVEV come from the germline V gene (reference sequence). Trimming cost V 5 bases and J 2 bases; bases outside gene matches: 5. This chain's CDR3 is CASSPGLGTYEQYF. Here the CDR3 DNA reads TGTGCCAGCAGTCCGGGACTAGGTACCTACGAGCAGTACTTC.

On this clone itself: A much larger clone is a single base away; this may be a read error. The chain uses TRBV6-2 or TRBV6-3 and TRBJ2-7; D possibly matches TRBD1 or TRBD2 (5 bases each). The CDR3 sequence is 12 residues long. Deletions cut 2 bases from V and 5 bases from J, with 7 bases between. Germline CDR1 and CDR2: MNHEY and SVGEGT. CDR3 sequence reads: CASSYGGHEQYF. As DNA, the CDR3 is TGTGCCAGCAGTTACGGGGGTCACGAGCAGTACTTC.

This sequence joins TRBV7-9 and TRBJ1-6; the D gene is possibly TRBD1 (5 bases). CDR3 length: 17 amino acids. The germline gives CDR1 SEHNR, CDR2 FQNEAQ (reference sequence). Between the trimmed V and J ends, which lost 4 bases and 8 bases, there was a span of 21 bases. The CDR3 DNA follows: TGTGCCAGCAGCTCAGGGACGTGGTATGGAATTGATTCACCCCTCCACTTT. As protein: CASSSGTWYGIDSPLHF.

V and J are TRBV9 and TRBJ1-1; 9 nucleotides match TRBD1. Germline-derived CDR1 and CDR2 are SGDLS and YYNGEE. Germline trimming cut 0 bases from V and 4 bases from J; bases unmatched to any gene: 4. The CDR3 runs to 15 residues. CDR3 bases: TGTGCCAGCAGCGTAGGCGGGGGACAGGGCACTGAAGCTTTCTTT. The encoded protein is CASSVGGGQGTEAFF.